A single sample is the source of the 14 T cell receptor beta chains below, sequenced in a study of PD-1 blockade in classical Hodgkin lymphoma. Patients all relapsed after autologous stem cell transplantation, and there was variation in brentuximab vedotin exposure. Some clones are missing from TCRdb's copy, which holds only in-frame ones; the method was immunoSEQ multiplex PCR. The sample has 25,000 to 35,000 clones, roughly 70% seen once. The sequenced sample was peripheral blood mononuclear cells (PBMCs), obtained before the second cycle of nivolumab. The source of these receptors is a human donor with classical Hodgkin lymphoma.

The CDR3 region is CASSQDGIGGTEAFF. DNA of the CDR3: TGCGCCAGCAGCCAAGATGGCATAGGGGGGACTGAAGCTTTCTTT. The V and J genes are TRBV4-3 and TRBJ1-1, with D tentatively TRBD1 (6 bases). Germline CDR1 is LGHNA and CDR2 is YSLEER. The V gene lost 0 bases and the J gene lost 5 bases, with 13 bases spanning the gap. The CDR3 contains 15 residues.

V usage is TRBV5-4 and J usage is TRBJ1-3; D might be TRBD1 (6 bases). CDR3 length: 15 amino acids. Germline V gives CDR1 SGHNT, CDR2 YYREEE (reference sequence). The V end was cut by 0 bases, the J end by 4 bases, with 11 bases between. The CDR3 coding sequence is TGTGCCAGCAGCTTGGTTGGGGGCGACGGAAACACCATATATTTT. It translates to CASSLVGGDGNTIYF.

The rearrangement uses TRBV7-9 and TRBJ1-1; D remains unclear. The V end was cut by 5 bases, the J end by 6 bases, with 16 bases between. Germline V gene lookup returns CDR1 SEHNR and CDR2 FQNEAQ (reference sequence). The CDR3 loop spans 14 amino acids. The CDR3 spells CASSPRIGGAEAFF. The CDR3 nucleotides read TGTGCCAGCAGCCCTCGCATCGGCGGGGCTGAAGCTTTCTTT.

The gene calls are TRBV29-1 and TRBJ2-1; a weak D match, TRBD2 (6 bases). CDR1 is SQVTM, CDR2 ANQGSEA, per germline. The CDR3 runs 12 residues. V was cut by 3 bases and J by 8 bases, with 11 bases left in between. CDR3 DNA: TGCAGCGTTGATGTGCGGGGAGATGAGCAGTTCTTC. It translates to CSVDVRGDEQFF.

J is TRBJ1-6 and V is TRBV2, with D maybe TRBD1 (6 bases). CDR1 and CDR2 (germline): SNHLY, FYNNEI. The CDR3 is 15 amino acids. Deletions cut 1 base from V and 7 bases from J, with 11 bases between. Written as DNA, the CDR3 is TGTGCCAGCAGTGAAGGGCCAGGGGCGAATTCACCCCTCCACTTT. Amino acids: CASSEGPGANSPLHF.

This sequence joins TRBV6-6 and TRBJ1-1; D gene unclear. Germline CDR1 and CDR2: MNHNY and SVGAGI (reference sequence). The CDR3 is 14 residues long. V gave up 6 bases and J gave up 2 bases, with 13 bases separating them. CDR3 residues: CASSLTGINTEAFF. CDR3 nucleotides: TGTGCCAGCAGCCTCACGGGGATTAACACTGAAGCTTTCTTT.

This chain joins TRBV28 and TRBJ2-3; D is uncertain. The CDR3 has 14 amino acids. Trimming cost V 3 bases and J 8 bases, with 15 bases left between them. CDR1 and CDR2 from the germline V gene are MDHEN and SYDVKM. CDR3 sequence (DNA): TGTGCCAGCAGTTTCTCCCCTGGTAGTGCTACGCAGTATTTT. This encodes CASSFSPGSATQYF.

The V call is TRBV7-8, the J call TRBJ2-7; no clear D. Trimming removed 1 base from V and 0 bases from J, with 10 bases in between. Looked up from germline, CDR1 is SGHVS and CDR2 is FQNEAQ. The CDR3 spans 15 residues. CDR3 region: CASSLGLGSSYEQYF. The CDR3 coding sequence is TGTGCCAGCAGCTTAGGGCTGGGCAGCTCCTACGAGCAGTACTTC. The variable domain in full, with the rest retrieved from reference TRBV7-8 and TRBJ2-7, is GAGVSQSPRYKVAKRGQDVALRCDPISGHVSLFWYQQALGQGPEFLTYFQNEAQLDKSGLPSDRFFAERPEGSVSTLKIQRTQQEDSAVYLCASSLGLGSSYEQYFGPGTRLTVT.

V is TRBV6-5 and J is TRBJ2-1; tentative D call: TRBD2 (6 bases). The CDR3 is 12 residues long. Trimming removed 6 bases from V and 10 bases from J, with 13 bases in between. The germline gives CDR1 MNHEY, CDR2 SVGAGI. The CDR3 loop is CASRPVGREQFF. The CDR3 coding sequence is TGTGCCAGCAGACCCGTCGGGAGAGAGCAGTTCTTC.

In its sample, this clone was seen a few times. The chain is built from TRBV4-1 and TRBJ1-2, with D tentatively TRBD1 (5 bases). The CDR3 extends over 12 amino acids. V shed 0 bases and J shed 6 bases, with 5 bases lying between them. Germline CDR1 reads MGHRA; CDR2 reads YSYEKL. The chain's CDR3 is CASSQEGHGYTF. DNA of the CDR3: TGCGCCAGCAGCCAAGAGGGGCATGGCTACACCTTC.

This rearrangement joins TRBV27 to TRBJ2-3; a possible D gene is TRBD1 (6 bases). The germline V and J ends were trimmed by 4 bases and 6 bases, with 8 bases remaining between them. CDR3 length: 12 amino acids. In germline, CDR1 is MNHEY, CDR2 SMNVEV (reference sequence). The CDR3 region has the DNA TGTGCCAGCAGTTCAACAGGGGATACGCAGTATTTT. This translates into CASSSTGDTQYF.

On this clone itself: The sample holds other DNA sequences that translate to the same CDR3. CDR3 nucleotides: TGTGCCAGTAGTATTCTGGGAAACACCATATATTTT. Protein sequence: CASSILGNTIYF. This rearrangement joins TRBV19 to TRBJ1-3; D unresolved. Trimming took 3 bases from V and 4 from J, leaving 4 bases between them. The CDR3 is made up of 12 amino acids. CDR1 is LNHDA, CDR2 SQIVND, per germline (reference sequence).

CDR3 region: CASSLGGTPSGYTF. The CDR3 nucleotides are TGCGCCAGCAGCTTGGGGGGTACACCATCCGGCTACACCTTC. The J gene is TRBJ1-2, the V gene TRBV5-1; the D is unclear. The CDR3 has 14 residues. V lost 0 bases and J lost 8, with 14 bases in between. The germline gives CDR1 SGHRS, CDR2 YFSETQ.

The chain couples TRBV7-2 to TRBJ2-5; no definite D call. This CDR3 spans 11 amino acids. Germline-derived CDR1 and CDR2 are SGHTA and FQGNSA. The V end was cut by 6 bases, the J end by 5 bases, with 7 bases between. The CDR3 nucleotides read TGTGCCAGCAGTAGTAAGGAGACCCAGTACTTC. This sequence encodes CASSSKETQYF. The variable domain in full, with the rest retrieved from reference TRBV7-2 and TRBJ2-5, is GAGVSQSPSNKVTEKGKDVELRCDPISGHTALYWYRQSLGQGLEFLIYFQGNSAPDKSGLPSDRFSAERTGGSVSTLTIQRTQQEDSAVYLCASSSKETQYFGPGTRLLVL.